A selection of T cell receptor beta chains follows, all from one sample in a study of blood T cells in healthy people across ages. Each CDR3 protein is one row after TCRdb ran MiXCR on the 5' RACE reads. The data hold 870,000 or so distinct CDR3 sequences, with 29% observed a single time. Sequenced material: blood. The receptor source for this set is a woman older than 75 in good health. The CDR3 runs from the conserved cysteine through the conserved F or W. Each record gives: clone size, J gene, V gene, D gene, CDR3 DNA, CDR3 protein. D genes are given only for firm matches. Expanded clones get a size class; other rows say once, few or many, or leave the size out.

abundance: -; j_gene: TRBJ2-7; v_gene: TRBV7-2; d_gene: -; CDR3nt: TGTGCCAGCAGCGACGTCTACGAGCAGTACTTC; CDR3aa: CASSDVYEQYF
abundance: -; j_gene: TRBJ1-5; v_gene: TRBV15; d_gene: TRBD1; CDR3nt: TGTGCCACCAGCAGAGATAGGGGACAGGGCTATAGCAATCAGCCCCAGCATTTT; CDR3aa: CATSRDRGQGYSNQPQHF
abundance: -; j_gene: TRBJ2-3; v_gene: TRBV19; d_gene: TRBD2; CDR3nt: TGTGCCAGTAGTCGGACTAGCGGGGATCTGGGAGCGTACACAGATACGCAGTATTTT; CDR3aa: CASSRTSGDLGAYTDTQYF
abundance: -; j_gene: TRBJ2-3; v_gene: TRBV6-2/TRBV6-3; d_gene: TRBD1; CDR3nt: TGTGCCAGCAGTTACTGGACAGGGGGCACAGATACGCAGTATTTT; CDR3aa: CASSYWTGGTDTQYF
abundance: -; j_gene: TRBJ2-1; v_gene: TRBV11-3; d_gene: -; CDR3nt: TGTGCCAGCAGCCAGAGAAGGGGGTACGGCGATGAGCAGTTCTTC; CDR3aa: CASSQRRGYGDEQFF
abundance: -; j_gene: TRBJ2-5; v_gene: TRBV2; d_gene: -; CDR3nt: TGTGCCGGACAGCAAGAGACCCAGTACTTC; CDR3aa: CAGQQETQYF
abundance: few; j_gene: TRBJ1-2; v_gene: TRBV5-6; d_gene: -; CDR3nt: TGTGCCAGCAGCACCGACCCGGGGACGGGGGACGGATATGGCTACACCTTC; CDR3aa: CASSTDPGTGDGYGYTF
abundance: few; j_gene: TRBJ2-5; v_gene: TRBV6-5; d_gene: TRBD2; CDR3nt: TGTGCCAGCAGTATACAAGTGCCGGGACTAGCGGGGAGAACAGAGACCCAGTACTTC; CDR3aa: CASSIQVPGLAGRTETQYF
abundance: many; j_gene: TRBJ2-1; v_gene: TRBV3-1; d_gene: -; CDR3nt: TGTGCCAGCAGCCAAGATTTCACTAGCTCCTACAATGAGCAGTTCTTC; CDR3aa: CASSQDFTSSYNEQFF
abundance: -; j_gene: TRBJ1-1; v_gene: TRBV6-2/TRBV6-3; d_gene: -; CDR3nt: TGTGCCAGCAAATTCGGACAGAAGGGGACTGAAGCTTTCTTT; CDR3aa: CASKFGQKGTEAFF
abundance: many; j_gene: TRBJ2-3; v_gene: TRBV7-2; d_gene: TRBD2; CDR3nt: TGTGCCAGCATCGACTCGACTCTAGCGGGGGGCCCGGGGGGGCAGTATTTT; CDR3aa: CASIDSTLAGGPGGQYF